These 32 T cell receptor beta chains came from one sample sequenced in a study of blood T cell repertoires in COVID-19 (dated by TCRdb to the early 2020s). The library was prepared using the immunoSEQ multiplex PCR assay. The clones in this table, taken by TCRdb from immuneACCESS, are in-frame only. Not every clone is retained; where verified, under half of the shortfall comes from an unresolved V gene, and the cause of the rest is unknown. This sample holds around 180,000 clones; 75% to 90% were observed only once. The top ten clones comprise approximately 11% of the sample. Sequenced material: peripheral blood. The receptors were sampled from a human donor with active or convalescent COVID-19. The donor label of this sample is uncertain.

The chain combines TRBV25-1 with TRBJ2-2; TRBD2 is a possible D gene (6 bases). The CDR3 is 14 residues long. V lost 6 bases and J lost 4, with 12 bases in between. CDR1 and CDR2 (germline): MGHDK, SYGVNS. The CDR3 coding sequence is TGTGCCAGCAGGGGGGGAATCCCCACCGGGGAGCTGTTTTTT. Encoded protein: CASRGGIPTGELFF.

The chain carries TRBV4-3 and TRBJ1-1, with D perhaps TRBD1 (6 bases). The V end lost 1 base, the J end lost 10 bases, and 13 bases lay between the germline ends. Germline V gene lookup returns CDR1 LGHNA and CDR2 YSLEER. CDR3 size: 13 residues. CDR3 DNA: TGCGCCAGCAGCCAAGCTAGCAGGGGCCCAGCTTTCTTT. Translation: CASSQASRGPAFF.

The V call is TRBV11-2, the J call TRBJ2-7; 7 bases align to TRBD1. V shed 5 bases and J 4 bases; nucleotides not matched to a gene: 8. The length of the CDR3 is 14 residues. The germline V gene has CDR1 SGHAT and CDR2 FQNNGV. Written as DNA, the CDR3 is TGTGCCAGCAGCCCCCGGACAGGTGGGTACGAGCAGTACTTC. It codes for CASSPRTGGYEQYF.

The chain carries TRBV19 and TRBJ2-3; a possible D gene is TRBD1 (6 bases). The CDR3 length is 17 residues. Trimming cost V 1 base and J 4 bases, with 18 bases left between them. The germline V gene has CDR1 LNHDA and CDR2 SQIVND (reference sequence). The CDR3 region has the DNA TGTGCCAGTAGTATAGGCACAGGGAATGCTGTGTCAGATACGCAGTATTTT. Translated, it gives CASSIGTGNAVSDTQYF.

The chain uses TRBV2 and TRBJ1-1; 9 bases fit TRBD1. In germline, CDR1 is SNHLY, CDR2 FYNNEI. The junction had 4 bases not matched to a gene; V was cut back by 4 bases and J by 4 bases. This CDR3 comprises 14 residues. This chain's CDR3 is CASSGTGDLTEAFF. Written as DNA, the CDR3 is TGTGCCAGCAGTGGGACAGGGGATCTCACTGAAGCTTTCTTT.

The V call is TRBV18, the J call TRBJ2-2; D gene ambiguous. V lost 3 bases, J lost 4 bases, and 9 bases lay in between. This CDR3 has 14 residues. The germline gives CDR1 KGHSH, CDR2 LQKENI. CDR3 residues: CASSPTQLTGELFF. The CDR3 coding sequence is TGTGCCAGCTCACCCACACAGCTCACCGGGGAGCTGTTTTTT.

As concerns this clone: The junction differs from germline at one of its ends, possibly a read error. V is TRBV13 and J is TRBJ2-1; D might be TRBD2 (6 bases). The CDR3 covers 14 residues. In germline, CDR1 is PRHDT, CDR2 FYEKMQ (reference sequence). Written as DNA, the CDR3 is TGTGCCAGCAGCCTAGGGACTCGAAAGAATGAGCAGTTCTTC. Translated, it gives CASSLGTRKNEQFF.

J is TRBJ2-7 and V is TRBV6-5; 7 bases fit TRBD1. The germline V gene encodes CDR1 MNHEY and CDR2 SVGAGI. V gave up 0 bases and J gave up 4 bases; unmatched junction bases: 9. This CDR3 region has 16 residues. The CDR3 reads CASSYSWLGQNYEQYF. The DNA for the CDR3 is TGTGCCAGCAGTTACTCGTGGCTGGGACAGAATTACGAGCAGTACTTC.

The chain recombines TRBV18 with TRBJ2-5; no definite D call. The CDR3 loop spans 13 amino acids. Trimming removed 2 bases at V and 7 bases at J, with 11 bases between. Germline V gene lookup returns CDR1 KGHSH and CDR2 LQKENI. CDR3 bases: TGTGCCAGCTCACCAGACATCTCGGCGACCCAGTACTTC. Translating gives CASSPDISATQYF.

The chain recombines TRBV4-1 with TRBJ1-6, with unresolved D. This CDR3 is 15 amino acids long. Germline-derived CDR1 and CDR2 are MGHRA and YSYEKL. V was pared by 0 bases and J by 9 bases, with 12 bases between. The CDR3 DNA is TGCGCCAGCAGCCAAGACCCGGCGGGAGGTTCACCCCTCCACTTT. The encoded protein is CASSQDPAGGSPLHF.

This chain joins TRBV5-6 and TRBJ2-7, with no clear D. This CDR3 has 16 residues. The V and J ends lost 1 base and 2 bases respectively, with 16 bases between them. Germline CDR1 is SGHDT and CDR2 is YYEEEE. The CDR3 sequence: CASSLRGFRSTYEQYF. The CDR3 region has the DNA TGTGCCAGCAGCTTGAGAGGATTCCGAAGCACCTACGAGCAGTACTTC.

The V gene is TRBV19, the J gene TRBJ2-7; 7 positions match TRBD1. This CDR3 comprises 15 residues. Germline lookup yields CDR1 LNHDA and CDR2 SQIVND (reference sequence). V shed 3 bases, J shed 2 bases, and the junction held 7 bases outside the gene matches. This CDR3 reads CASSISAGGTYEQYF. The DNA of the CDR3 is TGTGCCAGTAGTATTAGTGCAGGGGGAACCTACGAGCAGTACTTC.

This clone has a handful of counts. The rearrangement uses TRBV5-4 and TRBJ1-2; 8 bases map to TRBD1. This CDR3 contains 14 residues. Germline CDR1 reads SGHNT; CDR2 reads YYREEE (reference sequence). V shed 2 bases and J 4 bases; nucleotides not matched to a gene: 4. CDR3 amino acids: CASSLGQGTYGYTF. CDR3 bases: TGTGCCAGCAGCTTAGGACAGGGAACCTATGGCTACACCTTC.

The chain carries TRBV19 and TRBJ2-1; 12 positions match TRBD2. The CDR3 covers 16 residues. The junction had 3 bases not matched to a gene; V was cut back by 4 bases and J by 2 bases. CDR1 is LNHDA, CDR2 SQIVND, per germline (reference sequence). The CDR3 bases are TGTGCCAGTAGTAAGACTAGCGGGAGTACCTACAATGAGCAGTTCTTC. Translating gives CASSKTSGSTYNEQFF. Combining the CDR3 with reference TRBV19 and TRBJ2-1 gives the whole variable domain DGGITQSPKYLFRKEGQNVTLSCEQNLNHDAMYWYRQDPGQGLRLIYYSQIVNDFQKGDIAEGYSVSREKKESFPLTVTSAQKNPTAFYLCASSKTSGSTYNEQFFGPGTRLTVL.

The V and J genes are TRBV7-2 and TRBJ2-1; TRBD2 might be the D (6 bases). Germline V gene sequence: CDR1 SGHTA, CDR2 FQGNSA. There are 17 residues in the CDR3. V was cut by 5 bases and J by 5 bases, with 22 bases left in between. DNA for the CDR3: TGTGCCAGCAGCCACCCAGTAGCGGACTCCAGAGACAATGAGCAGTTCTTC. Its protein is CASSHPVADSRDNEQFF.

The rearrangement links TRBV5-6 to TRBJ1-2; D may be TRBD1 (6 bases). Per the germline V gene, CDR1 is SGHDT and CDR2 is YYEEEE. This CDR3 is 14 amino acids long. The V and J ends lost 4 bases and 8 bases respectively, with 18 bases between them. CDR3 sequence (DNA): TGTGCCAGCAGCGATCAGGGGTCCCGCCTAGGCTACACCTTC. It specifies CASSDQGSRLGYTF. The variable domain in full, completed from reference TRBV5-6 and TRBJ1-2, reads DAGVTQSPTHLIKTRGQQVTLRCSPKSGHDTVSWYQQALGQGPQFIFQYYEEEERQRGNFPDRFSGHQFPNYSSELNVNALLLGDSALYLCASSDQGSRLGYTFGSGTRLTVV.

The V call is TRBV28, the J call TRBJ2-7; TRBD1 matches at 7 bases. V lost 6 bases and J lost 3; bases outside the gene matches: 5. The CDR3 totals 13 residues. Germline-derived CDR1 and CDR2 are MDHEN and SYDVKM. The CDR3 is CASSTGVGYEQYF. The DNA for the CDR3 is TGTGCCAGCAGCACAGGGGTGGGCTACGAGCAGTACTTC.

This clone was seen a few times. V gene TRBV18 combines with J gene TRBJ2-3; D is unclear. The V gene lost 8 bases and the J gene lost 0 bases, with 9 bases spanning the gap. Per germline, CDR1 KGHSH and CDR2 LQKENI. CDR3 length: 13 amino acids. CDR3: CASTRTSTDTQYF. In DNA form, the CDR3 reads TGTGCCAGCACACGAACTAGCACAGATACGCAGTATTTT. The full variable domain, rest sourced from reference TRBV18 and TRBJ2-3, is NAGVMQNPRHLVRRRGQEARLRCSPMKGHSHVYWYRQLPEEGLKFMVYLQKENIIDESGMPKERFSAEFPKEGPSILRIQQVVRGDSAAYFCASTRTSTDTQYFGPGTRLTVL.

The rearrangement joins TRBV28 to TRBJ2-7; TRBD1 matches 7 bases. V was pared by 7 bases and J by 2 bases, with 5 bases of the junction left unmatched. CDR1 is MDHEN and CDR2 is SYDVKM in the germline V gene. The CDR3 is made up of 13 amino acids. For the CDR3, the DNA is TGTGCCAGCACCGGGACAGCGGCCTACGAGCAGTACTTC. Amino acid sequence: CASTGTAAYEQYF.

This clone was seen only once. The rearrangement joins TRBV28 to TRBJ2-7; 9 bases match TRBD2. Germline V gene sequence: CDR1 MDHEN, CDR2 SYDVKM. After removal of 5 bases from V and 6 bases from J, the junction contained 8 bases not matched to a gene. The CDR3 sequence is 14 residues long. The CDR3 coding sequence is TGTGCCAGCAGTGGGTCTGGGACTAGCTCCGAGCAGTACTTC. This codes for CASSGSGTSSEQYF.

The rearrangement uses TRBV28 and TRBJ1-2, with D uncertain. CDR3 size: 11 residues. The V and J ends lost 6 bases and 3 bases respectively, with 5 bases between them. Germline loops: CDR1 MDHEN, CDR2 SYDVKM. CDR3 sequence reads: CASRPDYGYTF. CDR3 in DNA: TGTGCCAGCAGGCCGGACTATGGCTACACCTTC.

The table lists this clone with a count of one. This chain connects TRBV5-4 to TRBJ2-7; 8 nucleotides align to TRBD1. The germline gives CDR1 SGHNT, CDR2 YYREEE (reference sequence). The CDR3 consists of 14 residues. The ends lost 4 bases at V and 6 bases at J; junction bases unmatched: 9. In nucleotides, the CDR3 is TGTGCCAGCAGCCTGTCCGCTGACAGGGGCGAGCAGTACTTC. Its translation: CASSLSADRGEQYF. Looking up the rest from reference TRBV5-4 and TRBJ2-7 gives the full variable domain: ETGVTQSPTHLIKTRGQQVTLRCSSQSGHNTVSWYQQALGQGPQFIFQYYREEENGRGNFPPRFSGLQFPNYSSELNVNALELDDSALYLCASSLSADRGEQYFGPGTRLTVT.

This clone has a single count. V and J are TRBV5-4 and TRBJ1-2; 8 bases agree with TRBD1. V shed 4 bases and J 4 bases; nucleotides not matched to a gene: 12. The CDR3 is made up of 16 amino acids. CDR1 is SGHNT and CDR2 is YYREEE in the germline V gene (reference sequence). The CDR3: CASSLGQGARSYGYTF. The DNA for the CDR3 is TGTGCCAGCAGCCTAGGCCAGGGGGCACGGAGCTATGGCTACACCTTC.

This clone was recorded once. The J gene is TRBJ1-1, the V gene TRBV7-2, with D possibly being TRBD1 (6 bases). Trimming pared 2 bases from V and 0 bases from J, leaving 13 bases between. Germline values: CDR1 SGHTA, CDR2 FQGNSA. There are 16 residues in the CDR3. The CDR3 nucleotides are TGTGCCAGCAGCTTAAACACAGGGTATGTGAACACTGAAGCTTTCTTT. Translation: CASSLNTGYVNTEAFF.

This sequence joins TRBV9 and TRBJ2-1; TRBD1 matches at 8 bases. Germline V gene lookup returns CDR1 SGDLS and CDR2 YYNGEE. The length of the CDR3 is 15 residues. With V trimmed by 6 bases and J by 5 bases, 10 bases remained unmatched. CDR3 protein: CASTDDRGGNNEQFF. The CDR3 DNA follows: TGTGCCAGCACCGACGACAGGGGTGGCAACAATGAGCAGTTCTTC. The entire variable domain, with the rest obtained from reference TRBV9 and TRBJ2-1, is as follows: DSGVTQTPKHLITATGQRVTLRCSPRSGDLSVYWYQQSLDQGLQFLIQYYNGEERAKGNILERFSAQQFPDLHSELNLSSLELGDSALYFCASTDDRGGNNEQFFGPGTRLTVL.

The J gene is TRBJ1-5, the V gene TRBV2; D perhaps matches TRBD1 (5 bases). This CDR3 has 15 residues. V lost 5 bases, J lost 2 bases, and 13 bases lay in between. From germline, CDR1 is SNHLY and CDR2 FYNNEI. CDR3 loop: CASSFPKGGNQPQHF. The CDR3 DNA reads as TGTGCCAGCAGTTTTCCGAAAGGGGGCAATCAGCCCCAGCATTTT.

This sequence joins TRBV7-2 and TRBJ2-7; TRBD1 aligns across 7 bases. V dropped 4 bases and J dropped 6; count of bases not matched to a gene: 3. Germline loops: CDR1 SGHTA, CDR2 FQGNSA. The CDR3 covers 12 residues. The CDR3 is CASSSAGGEQYF. The CDR3 nucleotides read TGTGCCAGCAGCTCGGCAGGGGGCGAGCAGTACTTC.

The rearrangement links TRBV28 to TRBJ1-5; unclear D gene. The CDR3 sequence is 17 residues long. V was clipped by 5 bases and J by 1 base, with 18 bases between them. From germline, CDR1 is MDHEN and CDR2 SYDVKM. CDR3 amino acids: CASSPPYVGSSNQPQHF. CDR3 nucleotide sequence: TGTGCCAGCAGTCCGCCATACGTCGGGTCGAGCAATCAGCCCCAGCATTTT.

V usage is TRBV3-1 (or the pseudogene TRBV3-2) and J usage is TRBJ2-3, with D unclear. Germline V lookup: CDR1 LGHDT, CDR2 YNNKEL (reference sequence). The CDR3 runs 13 residues. Trimming pared 2 bases from V and 0 bases from J, leaving 3 bases between. This chain's CDR3 is CASSQLSTDTQYF. CDR3 in DNA: TGTGCCAGCAGCCAACTTAGCACAGATACGCAGTATTTT.

The CDR3 nucleotides read TGTGCCAGCAGTCGCAGTCACTATGGCTACACCTTC. Translation gives CASSRSHYGYTF. The rearrangement joins TRBV12-3 or TRBV12-4 to TRBJ1-2, with D unclear. V was trimmed by 5 bases and J by 3 bases, leaving 7 bases between them. The CDR3 runs to 12 residues.

The rearrangement links TRBV9 to TRBJ1-2; 8 nucleotides match TRBD1. This CDR3 spans 14 amino acids. V was clipped by 4 bases and J by 5 bases; unmatched bases: 7. CDR1 and CDR2 from the germline V gene are SGDLS and YYNGEE. The CDR3 nucleotides read TGTGCCAGCAGCCATGCAGGGGGCTCTTATGGCTACACCTTC. It codes for CASSHAGGSYGYTF.

In this sample, this clone is medium-sized. The genes are TRBV7-8 and TRBJ2-7, with D perhaps matching TRBD1 (6 bases). The V end lost 2 bases, the J end lost 0 bases, and 14 bases lay between the germline ends. The CDR3 is 16 residues long. Germline CDR1 SGHVS, CDR2 FQNEAQ. CDR3 nucleotides: TGTGCCAGCAGCTTACAAACAGGGACCTCCTCCTACGAGCAGTACTTC. Protein product: CASSLQTGTSSYEQYF.